These 9 T cell receptor beta chains share one sample of origin, sequenced in a study of regulatory T cells in long-lasting Graves disease. Building the TCR beta libraries relied on iRepertoire HTBI primers, and CDR3 regions underwent Arm-PCR. TCRdb independently ran MiXCR on the multiplex PCR reads; one entry per CDR3 protein. The profile shows fewer than 600,000 distinct CDR3 sequences, approximately 22% of them singletons. The time point here: persistent/refractory GD, antithyroid drugs over 5 years with positive TRAb. The TCR library was made from RNA extracted from PBMCs. Here the sequenced sample was peripheral blood mononuclear cells (PBMCs), taken when the disease was refractory, from a patient treated with antithyroid drugs. The receptor set was obtained from a female donor with Graves disease.

The table lists this clonotype with many counts. The chain recombines TRBV2 with TRBJ1-6, with D possibly being TRBD1 (5 bases). CDR1 SNHLY and CDR2 FYNNEI come from the germline V gene. V was shortened by 7 bases and J by 8 bases, with 12 bases between the two germline ends. The CDR3 runs to 13 residues. The CDR3 reads CASILQGYSPLHF. CDR3 sequence (DNA): TGTGCCAGCATCCTTCAGGGATATTCACCCCTCCACTTT.

This rearrangement joins TRBV19 to TRBJ1-2; 7 bases fit TRBD1. The germline V gene has CDR1 LNHDA and CDR2 SQIVND (reference sequence). This CDR3 is built from 13 residues. V lost 5 bases, J lost 3 bases, and 3 bases stayed unmatched. CDR3 sequence: CASSLDRYYGYTF. The CDR3 bases are TGTGCCAGTAGTTTGGACAGGTACTATGGCTACACCTTC. Variable domain in full (rest from reference TRBV19 and TRBJ1-2): DGGITQSPKYLFRKEGQNVTLSCEQNLNHDAMYWYRQDPGQGLRLIYYSQIVNDFQKGDIAEGYSVSREKKESFPLTVTSAQKNPTAFYLCASSLDRYYGYTFGSGTRLTVV.

The gene calls are TRBV9 and TRBJ2-7; 16 bases are a match to TRBD2. CDR3 length equals 19 residues. Germline trimming cut 3 bases from V and 3 bases from J; bases unmatched to any gene: 12. Germline values: CDR1 SGDLS, CDR2 YYNGEE. The CDR3 DNA sequence: TGTGCCAGCAGCGCGACCCCCGGGACTAGCGGGGGGGCCAGCTACGAGCAGTACTTC. This codes for CASSATPGTSGGASYEQYF. Complete variable domain (other parts from reference TRBV9 and TRBJ2-7): DSGVTQTPKHLITATGQRVTLRCSPRSGDLSVYWYQQSLDQGLQFLIQYYNGEERAKGNILERFSAQQFPDLHSELNLSSLELGDSALYFCASSATPGTSGGASYEQYFGPGTRLTVT.

This clonotype has ten or more counts. The V gene is TRBV19, the J gene TRBJ1-1, with D possibly matching TRBD1 (5 bases). Germline values: CDR1 LNHDA, CDR2 SQIVND (reference sequence). The CDR3 is 13 amino acids. Deletions cut 9 bases from V and 4 bases from J, with 15 bases between. CDR3 in amino acids: CASLPGSGTEAFF. The CDR3 region has the DNA TGTGCCAGCCTCCCAGGGAGCGGCACTGAAGCTTTCTTT.

This clonotype was detected ten times or more. V gene TRBV7-9 combines with J gene TRBJ2-7, with D possibly being TRBD1 or TRBD2 (7 bases each). Germline V gene lookup returns CDR1 SEHNR and CDR2 FQNEAQ (reference sequence). This CDR3 has 15 residues. The V end lost 0 bases, the J end lost 2 bases, and 11 bases lay between the germline ends. In DNA, the CDR3 is TGTGCCAGCAGCTTAGCGCCAGGGGGGGCCTACGAGCAGTACTTC. It is translated as CASSLAPGGAYEQYF.

This clonotype was observed at least ten times. The V call is TRBV2, the J call TRBJ1-1; D is ambiguous. From germline, CDR1 is SNHLY and CDR2 FYNNEI. Trimming removed 5 bases from V and 0 bases from J, with 7 bases in between. This CDR3 is 13 amino acids long. The CDR3 protein is CASSSEMNTEAFF. The CDR3 coding sequence is TGTGCCAGCAGTTCAGAGATGAACACTGAAGCTTTCTTT.

In this sample, this clonotype turned up many times. The CDR3 is CSVDGENYGYTF. The CDR3 DNA sequence: TGCAGCGTTGACGGGGAGAACTATGGCTACACCTTC. The chain joins TRBV29-1 to TRBJ1-2; D is unresolved. The CDR3 has 12 residues. V dropped 3 bases and J dropped 2 bases, with 7 bases sitting between them. CDR1 SQVTM and CDR2 ANQGSEA come from the germline V gene.

This clonotype was observed many times. The gene calls are TRBV29-1 and TRBJ1-1, with a weak D call TRBD1 (6 bases). V was cut by 7 bases and J by 1 base, with 13 bases left in between. CDR1 and CDR2 (germline): SQVTM, ANQGSEA. This CDR3 has 13 amino acids. CDR3 nucleotide sequence: TGCAGCGGATACAGACAGGCGAACACTGAAGCTTTCTTT. It specifies CSGYRQANTEAFF.

This rearrangement joins TRBV28 to TRBJ1-1; weak D call: TRBD1 (5 bases). This CDR3 has 13 residues. V gave up 7 bases and J gave up 4 bases, with 13 bases separating them. Germline assignment: CDR1 MDHEN and CDR2 SYDVKM. CDR3 in amino acids: CASKRGEGTEAFF. DNA for the CDR3: TGTGCCAGCAAAAGGGGCGAGGGCACTGAAGCTTTCTTT.